This TCR beta chain was sequenced during a study of human T cells and chemical hapten exposure. The library tagged each cDNA molecule with unique molecular identifiers. In TCRdb, the 5' RACE reads were re-called with MiXCR into one record per CDR3 protein. The sample yields about 140,000 distinct CDR3 sequences, 3.5% to 5% seen once. Extraction of total RNA was performed on unfractionated whole blood. V was pared by 5 bases and J by 1 base, with 14 bases between. This CDR3 has 15 residues. Germline V CDR1 and CDR2: LNHDA, SQIVND (reference sequence). Study results and limitations: No shift was seen in TCRs above 1 in 1000 frequency with DPC sensitization.

Comments on this clonotype: Its target is not known.

The sequence was collected from a female donor in good health. The chain recombines TRBV19 with TRBJ2-5; either TRBD1 or TRBD2 may supply D (5 bases each). The DNA of the CDR3 is TGTGCCAGTAGTGCCCCGGGGACCTTCCAAGAGACCCAGTACTTC. Its protein is CASSAPGTFQETQYF.